The present T cell receptor (beta chain) was sequenced within a study of beta chain features in type 1 diabetes. Findings of the study overall: Within each of all four CD4+ subsets, Type 1 diabetes patients had TCRB CDR3s that were moderately but significantly shorter. Naive, central memory and Treg TCRB repertoires appeared more alike in patients than in healthy donors. Among type 1 diabetes patients, VDJ junctions had fewer insertions and more deletions.

Naive, central memory, regulatory and stem cell-like memory cells within the CD4+ compartment were sorted using CD45RO/CCR7/CD25/CD127/CD95/CD27. CDR1 and CDR2 from the germline V gene are KGHSH and LQKENI. The V gene lost 3 bases and the J gene lost 7 bases, with 16 bases spanning the gap. The length of the CDR3 is 14 residues. cDNA synthesis used the whole RNA isolate, giving expressed TCRB sequences. Profiling relied on immunoSEQ multiplex PCR, and the TCRdb table lists in-frame clones only, not all of them. The repertoire holds approximately 380,000 clones, roughly 16% seen once, with about 0.019% in the top ten. Details on this clone: Its antigen is not known.

This chain joins TRBV18 and TRBJ2-7; unclear D gene. The sequence derives from a woman between 18 and 29 years old in good health. The sample comprised naive CD4+ T cells from blood. The CDR3 spells CASSPIVLPREQYF. In nucleotides, the CDR3 is TGTGCCAGCTCACCGATTGTGCTTCCGCGGGAGCAGTACTTC. The variable domain in full, with the rest retrieved from reference TRBV18 and TRBJ2-7, is NAGVMQNPRHLVRRRGQEARLRCSPMKGHSHVYWYRQLPEEGLKFMVYLQKENIIDESGMPKERFSAEFPKEGPSILRIQQVVRGDSAAYFCASSPIVLPREQYFGPGTRLTVT.